This T cell receptor (beta chain) stems from a study of blood T cell repertoires in COVID-19. Study context: Collection of acute and convalescent COVID-19 samples took place in the United States, Italy and Spain.

Per the original data handling: Scientists estimated how many nucleated cells there were by amplifying reference gene primers. Profiling relied on immunoSEQ multiplex PCR, and the TCRdb table lists in-frame clones only, not all of them. V and J calls and clone size are copied from that table; D and trimming were computed from the DNA. The sample carries 97,000 or so clones, 87% recorded once. Trimming took off 4 bases at V and 0 bases at J, with 12 bases between the two ends. From germline, CDR1 is SEHNR and CDR2 FQNEAQ (reference sequence). The CDR3 is 15 residues long. A Seattle source enrolled patients during active infection and followed them longitudinally.

The sequenced sample consisted of peripheral blood. This TCR came from a woman in her 50s with COVID-19, enrolled during active disease. The rearrangement uses TRBV7-9 and TRBJ1-1; tentatively, D is TRBD1 (6 bases). CDR3 residues: CASSWGTSMNTEAFF. In DNA form, the CDR3 reads TGTGCCAGCAGCTGGGGGACAAGCATGAACACTGAAGCTTTCTTT. The whole variable domain, filled in from reference TRBV7-9 and TRBJ1-1, reads DTGVSQNPRHKITKRGQNVTFRCDPISEHNRLYWYRQTLGQGPEFLTYFQNEAQLEKSRLLSDRFSAERPKGSFSTLEIQRTEQGDSAMYLCASSWGTSMNTEAFFGQGTRLTVV.